This TCR beta chain was captured by sequencing in a study of early T cells in non-severe SARS-CoV-2 infection. V was clipped by 5 bases and J by 6 bases, with 14 bases between them. From germline, CDR1 is SGHTA and CDR2 FQGNSA. The CDR3 spans 14 residues. TCRdb analysed the 5' RACE reads with MiXCR anew, one entry per CDR3 protein. The sample has 35,000 to 50,000 distinct CDR3 sequences; 20% to 25% are singletons. The sample consisted of whole blood, taken at baseline. The chain recombines TRBV7-2 with TRBJ1-5, with a tentative D call TRBD1 (5 bases). This TCR was recovered from an adult who was a healthcare worker with PCR-confirmed SARS-CoV-2 infection or an uninfected control (not recorded which). The CDR3 sequence is CASSARQTSQPQHF. The CDR3 nucleotides read TGTGCCAGCAGCGCCCGACAGACCAGTCAGCCCCAGCATTTT.